The 25 T cell receptor beta chains listed next were all sequenced from one sample in a study of beta chain features in type 1 diabetes listed by TCRdb under 2018. Library creation used the immunoSEQ multiplex PCR assay. All of the isolated RNA was reverse transcribed with the High Capacity cDNA Reverse Transcription Kit, so expressed TCRB transcripts were sequenced. TCRdb took this table from immuneACCESS and kept in-frame rearrangements with V and J called. Such tables lack part of the clones; where checked against another copy, unresolved V genes explain under half of the gap, and the rest is unexplained. In all, the sample holds 600,000 to 650,000 clones, and roughly a sixth of those were seen once. The ten largest clones represent approximately 0.087% of the sample. Sequences were obtained from naive CD4+ T cells from blood. The meaning of the sample's cell subset or site label: true naive CD4+ T cells. The receptors were gathered from a man in his late teens or twenties in good health.

The chain joins TRBV13 to TRBJ1-6; 7 bases are a match to TRBD1. The ends lost 3 bases at V and 3 bases at J; junction bases unmatched: 2. Germline V gene sequence: CDR1 PRHDT, CDR2 FYEKMQ (reference sequence). The CDR3 runs 15 residues. CDR3 sequence reads: CASSFRDSYNSPLHF. The CDR3 coding sequence is TGTGCCAGCAGCTTCCGGGACAGCTATAATTCACCCCTCCACTTT.

V gene TRBV30 combines with J gene TRBJ1-6, with a possible D match to TRBD1 (5 bases). This CDR3 is 12 amino acids long. The V gene lost 3 bases and the J gene lost 10 bases, with 10 bases spanning the gap. Germline assignment: CDR1 GTSNPN and CDR2 SVGIG (reference sequence). The CDR3 protein is CAWRGTRSPLHF. The CDR3 coding sequence is TGTGCCTGGAGAGGGACGCGGTCACCCCTCCACTTT.

This clone occurred a few times. The rearrangement links TRBV7-9 to TRBJ2-1; D not resolved. With 5 bases removed from V and 6 bases from J, the gap between germline ends came to 8 bases. CDR1 SEHNR and CDR2 FQNEAQ come from the germline V gene (reference sequence). The CDR3 is 12 amino acids. For the CDR3, the DNA is TGTGCCAGCAGCCTCAACAGCAATGAGCAGTTCTTC. It specifies CASSLNSNEQFF.

The chain uses TRBV7-3 and TRBJ1-1; TRBD1 matches 7 bases. Germline V gives CDR1 SGHTA, CDR2 FQGTGA. The CDR3 consists of 15 residues. After removal of 5 bases from V and 1 base from J, the junction contained 7 bases not matched to a gene. This CDR3 is CASSPGQEQNTEAFF. In DNA form, the CDR3 reads TGTGCCAGCAGCCCAGGACAGGAACAGAACACTGAAGCTTTCTTT.

The chain couples TRBV11-3 to TRBJ2-3, with D perhaps matching TRBD1 (6 bases). The germline gives CDR1 SGHNT, CDR2 YENEEA. Trimming cost V 3 bases and J 3 bases, with 19 bases left between them. The CDR3 totals 17 residues. The CDR3 DNA reads TGTGCCAGCAGCTTCCATAGGGGGAGAACTACGACAGATACGCAGTATTTT. Translated: CASSFHRGRTTTDTQYF.

This sequence joins TRBV5-4 and TRBJ2-2; 10 nucleotides agree with TRBD2. J gave up 7 bases and V 2 bases, and 5 bases lay outside the gene matches. This CDR3 contains 15 residues. The germline gives CDR1 SGHNT, CDR2 YYREEE (reference sequence). The CDR3 loop is CASSLAGGLVGELFF. CDR3 in DNA: TGTGCCAGCAGCTTAGCGGGGGGGCTGGTCGGGGAGCTGTTTTTT.

The genes are TRBV21-1 and TRBJ2-7; TRBD2 is the table's D call and was not checked against the DNA. TRBV21-1 is given as a pseudogene. CDR3 length: 16 residues. The CDR3 region is CASILPLRSHSGEQYF. CDR3 coding DNA: TGTGCCAGCATCCTTCCCTTGAGGTCCCATTCGGGCGAGCAGTACTTC.

The CDR3 is CASRTENTGELFF. The CDR3 coding sequence is TGTGCCAGCAGGACAGAAAACACCGGGGAGCTGTTTTTT. This chain joins TRBV7-9 and TRBJ2-2; the D gene is possibly TRBD1 (5 bases). Germline assignment: CDR1 SEHNR and CDR2 FQNEAQ (reference sequence). Trimming took off 6 bases at V and 2 bases at J, with 7 bases between the two ends. The CDR3 consists of 13 residues.

The table lists this clone with a few counts. V is TRBV9 and J is TRBJ2-5, with 10 bases aligning to TRBD1. The CDR3 is 16 amino acids. V lost 3 bases, J lost 1 base, and 6 bases stayed unmatched. Germline-derived CDR1 and CDR2 are SGDLS and YYNGEE. CDR3 sequence: CASSEGTGAIQETQYF. CDR3 coding DNA: TGTGCCAGCAGCGAGGGGACAGGGGCGATCCAAGAGACCCAGTACTTC.

Points on this clone: This specimen includes other DNA sequences encoding the same CDR3. This chain links TRBV9 with TRBJ2-3, with D unclear. The CDR3 length is 12 residues. The germline V and J ends were trimmed by 3 bases and 1 base, with 3 bases remaining between them. Germline V gene data show CDR1 as SGDLS and CDR2 as YYNGEE. CDR3 bases: TGTGCCAGCAGCGCGGGCACAGATACGCAGTATTTT. Its protein product is CASSAGTDTQYF.

The chain has TRBV5-4 and TRBJ2-5; TRBD2 matches at 8 bases. The CDR3 length is 11 residues. With V trimmed by 3 bases and J by 9 bases, 1 base remained unmatched. Germline CDR1 reads SGHNT; CDR2 reads YYREEE (reference sequence). As DNA, the CDR3 is TGTGCCAGCAGCTCGGGGGGGGCCCAGTACTTC. Amino acids: CASSSGGAQYF.

This clone came up a few times. The chain employs TRBV2 and TRBJ1-1; 9 nucleotides match TRBD1. CDR1 is SNHLY, CDR2 FYNNEI, per germline. CDR3 length: 14 amino acids. The junction had 7 bases not matched to a gene; V was cut back by 6 bases and J by 5 bases. The DNA for the CDR3 is TGTGCCAGCAGGGACCGGGACAGGGAAACTGAAGCTTTCTTT. It translates to CASRDRDRETEAFF.

Only a few counts were recorded for this clone. The V call is TRBV18, the J call TRBJ2-5, with D unclear. CDR1 and CDR2 from the germline V gene are KGHSH and LQKENI. Trimming stripped 3 bases from V and 5 bases from J, with 16 bases between. The CDR3 consists of 15 residues. This chain's CDR3 is CASSPPERGTETQYF. The CDR3 DNA reads as TGTGCCAGCTCACCCCCCGAGCGTGGTACGGAGACCCAGTACTTC.

This clone was seen only a few times. The V call is TRBV4-1, the J call TRBJ2-2; D is ambiguous. The CDR3 consists of 15 residues. CDR1 is MGHRA and CDR2 is YSYEKL in the germline V gene. The germline V and J ends were trimmed by 1 base and 6 bases, with 12 bases remaining between them. CDR3 in DNA: TGCGCCAGCAGCCAAGGGCCTCTTAGGGCCGGGGAGCTGTTTTTT. Its translation: CASSQGPLRAGELFF.

This chain connects TRBV2 to TRBJ1-2, with D possibly TRBD1 on 5 matching bases. Per germline, CDR1 SNHLY and CDR2 FYNNEI. V lost 6 bases to trimming and J lost 6 bases, with 8 bases between them. The CDR3 loop spans 11 amino acids. For the CDR3, the DNA is TGTGCCAGCAGGCAGGGAGATGGCTACACCTTC. As protein: CASRQGDGYTF.

This clone was seen only a few times. This rearrangement joins TRBV7-2 to TRBJ2-1; TRBD2 matches at 8 bases. Per the germline V gene, CDR1 is SGHTA and CDR2 is FQGNSA. V shed 1 base and J 8 bases; nucleotides not matched to a gene: 7. This CDR3 comprises 15 residues. DNA for the CDR3: TGTGCCAGCAGCTTAGGGGAGCGGGGGTTCCATGAGCAGTTCTTC. Its translation: CASSLGERGFHEQFF.

This rearrangement joins TRBV6-6 to TRBJ2-1; D not resolved. Deletions cut 5 bases from V and 10 bases from J, with 6 bases between. Germline loops: CDR1 MNHNY, CDR2 SVGAGI (reference sequence). This CDR3 contains 10 residues. In DNA, the CDR3 is TGTGCCAGCAGTCCCCGAGAGCAGTTCTTC. Protein product: CASSPREQFF.

This clone occurred a few times. The chain uses TRBV7-6 and TRBJ1-2; D unclear. CDR1 and CDR2 (germline): SGHVS, FNYEAQ. The CDR3 consists of 13 residues. V was pared by 4 bases and J by 2 bases, with 8 bases between. CDR3 loop: CASSSHGNYGYTF. DNA for the CDR3: TGTGCCAGCAGCTCCCACGGGAACTATGGCTACACCTTC.

This clone was seen a handful of times. V and J are TRBV28 and TRBJ2-5; D might be TRBD2 (5 bases). The CDR3 is 12 amino acids. V gave up 6 bases and J gave up 2 bases, with 7 bases separating them. CDR1 and CDR2 from the germline V gene are MDHEN and SYDVKM. The CDR3 protein is CASRGAQETQYF. CDR3 in DNA: TGTGCCAGCAGGGGAGCTCAAGAGACCCAGTACTTC.

V and J are TRBV28 and TRBJ1-2; 8 bases align to TRBD1. From germline, CDR1 is MDHEN and CDR2 SYDVKM. With 5 bases clipped from V and 7 bases from J, the junction kept 9 bases outside the gene matches. The CDR3 covers 14 residues. The CDR3 reads CASSPSDRVGGYTF. In DNA, the CDR3 is TGTGCCAGCAGTCCATCGGACAGGGTGGGTGGCTACACCTTC.

The V gene is TRBV7-6, the J gene TRBJ1-6; D might be TRBD1 (5 bases). This CDR3 has 15 amino acids. The V end lost 5 bases, the J end lost 4 bases, and 12 bases lay between the germline ends. Germline CDR1 SGHVS, CDR2 FNYEAQ. CDR3 sequence: CASSPGTVYNSPLHF. The CDR3 bases are TGTGCCAGCAGCCCCGGGACGGTGTATAATTCACCCCTCCACTTT.

This clone was picked up a small number of times. The gene calls are TRBV5-1 and TRBJ1-1, with 8 bases identical to TRBD1. The CDR3 has 15 amino acids. Per the germline V gene, CDR1 is SGHRS and CDR2 is YFSETQ. After removal of 0 bases from V and 2 bases from J, the junction contained 3 bases not matched to a gene. The CDR3 bases are TGCGCCAGCAGCTTGGGGCAGGGGGCCAACACTGAAGCTTTCTTT. Translated, it gives CASSLGQGANTEAFF.

V is TRBV7-2 and J is TRBJ2-7; the D gene could be TRBD1 or TRBD2 (7 bases each). V was pared by 4 bases and J by 2 bases, with 15 bases between. The CDR3 totals 15 residues. CDR1 and CDR2 (germline): SGHTA, FQGNSA. The DNA for the CDR3 is TGTGCCAGCAGCTCCTCCAGGGGGGGGACCTACGAGCAGTACTTC. The encoded protein is CASSSSRGGTYEQYF.

This clone was observed a handful of times. The rearrangement joins TRBV5-1 to TRBJ1-5; TRBD1 is a possible D gene (5 bases). There are 18 residues in the CDR3. Germline CDR1 SGHRS, CDR2 YFSETQ. V shed 2 bases and J shed 7 bases, with 25 bases lying between them. In nucleotides, the CDR3 is TGCGCCAGCAGCTTTTCTCCCAGCGGGACGAACAAGGAACAGCCCCAGCATTTT. The encoded protein is CASSFSPSGTNKEQPQHF. The full variable domain, in which reference TRBV5-1 and TRBJ1-5 provide the parts outside the CDR3, is KAGVTQTPRYLIKTRGQQVTLSCSPISGHRSVSWYQQTPGQGLQFLFEYFSETQRNKGNFPGRFSGRQFSNSRSEMNVSTLELGDSALYLCASSFSPSGTNKEQPQHFGDGTRLSIL.

This clone was detected only a few times. V gene TRBV4-3 combines with J gene TRBJ2-7; 12 bases fit TRBD2. Losses at the gene ends were 0 bases for V and 12 bases for J; bases not matched to a gene: 18. This CDR3 has 18 amino acids. Germline CDR1 is LGHNA and CDR2 is YSLEER. The CDR3 DNA reads as TGCGCCAGCAGCCAAGATCTATTCACTAGCGGGGGGCGAGATGGTCGGTACTTC. Protein product: CASSQDLFTSGGRDGRYF.